Each of the 22 T cell receptor beta chains below was sequenced from the same sample in a study of blood T cell repertoires in COVID-19. TCRdb keeps only in-frame clones here, not all; method: immunoSEQ multiplex PCR. The sample contains fewer than 500,000 clones, approximately 89% of which appear only once. Sequences were obtained from PBMCs or T cells enriched from blood (not recorded which). Receptors originate from a young man who had recovered from COVID-19.

Comment on this clone: The junction and the germline gene differ at one end; a read error may be behind it. The chain is built from TRBV19 and TRBJ1-2, with 7 bases identical to TRBD1. The germline CDR1 and CDR2 sequences are LNHDA and SQIVND (reference sequence). This CDR3 has 12 amino acids. CDR3 loop: CATDGTVDRLSF. The CDR3 DNA follows: TGTGCCACGGACGGGACAGTCGATCGGCTTTCCTTC.

V usage is TRBV5-1 and J usage is TRBJ1-1, with D unclear. V was clipped by 0 bases and J by 2 bases, with 8 bases between them. The CDR3 is 14 amino acids. Per the germline V gene, CDR1 is SGHRS and CDR2 is YFSETQ. CDR3: CASSLVPRNTEAFF. For the CDR3, the DNA is TGCGCCAGCAGCTTGGTTCCCCGTAACACTGAAGCTTTCTTT.

The chain uses TRBV30 and TRBJ1-2, with D unresolved. Germline-derived CDR1 and CDR2 are GTSNPN and SVGIG (reference sequence). The V gene lost 0 bases and the J gene lost 8 bases, with 10 bases spanning the gap. The CDR3 has 12 amino acids. CDR3 bases: TGTGCCTGGAGTGTCGGGGTGACCGGCTACACCTTC. This translates into CAWSVGVTGYTF.

The chain recombines TRBV19 with TRBJ2-3; TRBD1 matches at 8 bases. Germline CDR1 is LNHDA and CDR2 is SQIVND (reference sequence). J was trimmed by 4 bases and V by 5 bases; bases with no gene match: 5. This CDR3 spans 14 amino acids. The CDR3 reads CASSRTGYSDTQYF. CDR3 nucleotide sequence: TGTGCCAGTAGTCGGACAGGGTATTCAGATACGCAGTATTTT.

The V call is TRBV29-1, the J call TRBJ2-6; 11 bases align to TRBD1. Germline CDR1 reads SQVTM; CDR2 reads ANQGSEA. V dropped 4 bases and J dropped 0; count of bases not matched to a gene: 2. The CDR3 consists of 16 residues. CDR3 sequence (DNA): TGCAGCGTTGGGGACAGGGGGACCTCTGGGGCCAACGTCCTGACTTTC. It encodes CSVGDRGTSGANVLTF.

This sequence joins TRBV3-1 (or the pseudogene TRBV3-2) and TRBJ2-4, with 7 bases lining up with TRBD1. The J segment lost 3 bases and the V segment lost 4 bases, leaving 18 bases of the junction unmatched. Germline assignment: CDR1 LGHDT and CDR2 YNNKEL (reference sequence). The CDR3 covers 19 residues. For the CDR3, the DNA is TGTGCCAGCAGCCGCCCCACAGGGGAGAACGGAGGAATCAAAAACATTCAGTACTTC. Its translation: CASSRPTGENGGIKNIQYF.

This clone has a handful of counts. The V gene is TRBV7-9, the J gene TRBJ2-2; TRBD1 might be the D (6 bases). Germline V gene lookup returns CDR1 SEHNR and CDR2 FQNEAQ (reference sequence). CDR3 length: 15 amino acids. Trimming cost V 4 bases and J 1 base, with 10 bases left between them. The CDR3 loop is CASSSKTGNTGELFF. CDR3 DNA sequence: TGTGCCAGCAGCTCAAAGACAGGGAACACCGGGGAGCTGTTTTTT. Full variable domain (missing parts from reference TRBV7-9 and TRBJ2-2): DTGVSQNPRHKITKRGQNVTFRCDPISEHNRLYWYRQTLGQGPEFLTYFQNEAQLEKSRLLSDRFSAERPKGSFSTLEIQRTEQGDSAMYLCASSSKTGNTGELFFGEGSRLTVL.

The chain links TRBV30 to TRBJ1-2; 7 bases map to TRBD1. The CDR3 length is 14 residues. Germline V CDR1 and CDR2: GTSNPN, SVGIG (reference sequence). J lost 4 bases, V lost 3 bases, and 8 bases had no gene match. The CDR3 nucleotides are TGTGCCTGGAGGGAGGGACAGTACCCCTATGGCTACACCTTC. It yields the protein CAWREGQYPYGYTF. Full variable domain (rest looked up from reference TRBV30 and TRBJ1-2): SQTIHQWPATLVQPVGSPLSLECTVEGTSNPNLYWYRQAAGRGLQLLFYSVGIGQISSEVPQNLSASRPQDRQFILSSKKLLLSDSGFYLCAWREGQYPYGYTFGSGTRLTVV.

This chain joins TRBV4-3 and TRBJ1-2; TRBD1 matches at 7 bases. Germline loops: CDR1 LGHNA, CDR2 YSLEER. The CDR3 consists of 14 residues. V trimming: 3 bases; J trimming: 0 bases; junction bases outside the gene matches: 1. The CDR3 coding sequence is TGCGCCAGCAGCCAGGGGACAGCTAACTATGGCTACACCTTC. Its protein product is CASSQGTANYGYTF.

The chain links TRBV20-1 to TRBJ2-3; D not certain. V dropped 7 bases and J dropped 8 bases, with 10 bases sitting between them. The CDR3 is made up of 10 amino acids. The germline V gene encodes CDR1 DFQATT and CDR2 SNEGSKA (reference sequence). CDR3 in amino acids: CSVSLLTQYF. The CDR3 DNA reads as TGCAGTGTTAGCCTACTTACGCAGTATTTT.

The chain has TRBV10-3 and TRBJ1-2; D is perhaps TRBD1 (6 bases). V lost 2 bases to trimming and J lost 6 bases, with 13 bases between them. The CDR3 length is 14 residues. Germline CDR1 reads ENHRY; CDR2 reads SYGVKD. CDR3 DNA: TGTGCCATCAGTGAGAACAGGGAGTATAATGGCTACACCTTC. It encodes CAISENREYNGYTF.

Note on this clone: The CDR3 end shows no conserved phenylalanine or tryptophan, and so a read error is likely. The DNA is omitted, as the CDR3 cannot be located on it reliably, and the CDR3 follows TCRdb's listing. The chain uses TRBV21-1 and TRBJ2-7; TRBD1 is taken as the D call from the table, unchecked against the DNA. TRBV21-1 is termed a pseudogene. 13 amino acids form the CDR3, both terminal residues included. CDR3 region: CASSKTDFRNPSI.

This sequence joins TRBV4-1 and TRBJ2-7; 9 bases map to TRBD2. This CDR3 has 16 residues. Trimming removed 1 base from V and 0 bases from J; junction bases left unmatched: 4. In germline, CDR1 is MGHRA, CDR2 YSYEKL. CDR3 sequence: CASSQVLAGSSYEQYF. Here the CDR3 DNA reads TGCGCCAGCAGCCAAGTGCTAGCGGGGAGCTCCTACGAGCAGTACTTC.

Of note for this clone: An end of the junction does not agree with germline; a read error may underlie this. The rearrangement links TRBV5-6 to TRBJ2-3, with 9 nucleotides matching TRBD1. Per germline, CDR1 SGHDT and CDR2 YYEEEE. The CDR3 has 14 residues. The CDR3 bases are TGTGCCAGCGGCACAGGGGGCCACAGAGATAGGCAGTATTTT. Protein: CASGTGGHRDRQYF.

The chain is built from TRBV7-9 and TRBJ1-6, with TRBD1 matching 9 bases. CDR1 and CDR2 (germline): SEHNR, FQNEAQ (reference sequence). CDR3 length: 18 residues. The junction had 15 bases not matched to a gene; V was cut back by 4 bases and J by 8 bases. Here the CDR3 reads CASSSPGQGRSPDSPLHF. The CDR3, as DNA: TGTGCCAGCAGCTCCCCGGGACAGGGTCGGTCTCCCGATTCACCCCTCCACTTT.

The chain couples TRBV2 to TRBJ1-2; weak D call: TRBD1 (5 bases). The germline V gene encodes CDR1 SNHLY and CDR2 FYNNEI. V was shortened by 2 bases and J by 6 bases, with 22 bases between the two germline ends. The CDR3 has 17 amino acids. CDR3 DNA sequence: TGTGCCAGCAGTGAATACGTTGGAATCGGGGGAAAAGATGGCTACACCTTC. Protein product: CASSEYVGIGGKDGYTF.

In DNA, the CDR3 is TGTGCCAGCAGCGTCTCTAGCGGGGGGGTCGTTCAAGAGACCCAGTACTTC. As protein: CASSVSSGGVVQETQYF. J is TRBJ2-5 and V is TRBV9; 12 bases match TRBD2. The trim removed 2 bases at V and 2 bases at J, leaving 7 bases unmatched. Germline V lookup: CDR1 SGDLS, CDR2 YYNGEE. The CDR3 covers 17 residues. The full variable domain, completed using reference TRBV9 and TRBJ2-5, is DSGVTQTPKHLITATGQRVTLRCSPRSGDLSVYWYQQSLDQGLQFLIQYYNGEERAKGNILERFSAQQFPDLHSELNLSSLELGDSALYFCASSVSSGGVVQETQYFGPGTRLLVL.

This clone has just one count. The rearrangement links TRBV5-1 to TRBJ1-4, with 10 bases lining up with TRBD1. Germline-derived CDR1 and CDR2 are SGHRS and YFSETQ. Losses at the gene ends were 5 bases for V and 3 bases for J; bases not matched to a gene: 10. CDR3 size: 17 residues. Here the CDR3 DNA reads TGCGCCAGCAGTCCGACAGGGGGCGCAGAAGCTAATGAAAAACTGTTTTTT. This sequence encodes CASSPTGGAEANEKLFF.

The chain links TRBV5-1 to TRBJ2-5; 9 nucleotides align to TRBD2. The CDR3 covers 13 residues. Germline assignment: CDR1 SGHRS and CDR2 YFSETQ. V lost 4 bases to trimming and J lost 7 bases; unmatched junction nucleotides: 5. CDR3 nucleotides: TGCGCCAGCAGCCTAGCGGGGCGGGTGACCCAGTACTTC. This codes for CASSLAGRVTQYF. The full variable domain, its missing parts supplied by reference TRBV5-1 and TRBJ2-5, is KAGVTQTPRYLIKTRGQQVTLSCSPISGHRSVSWYQQTPGQGLQFLFEYFSETQRNKGNFPGRFSGRQFSNSRSEMNVSTLELGDSALYLCASSLAGRVTQYFGPGTRLLVL.

This clone was detected once. This sequence joins TRBV7-9 and TRBJ2-7, with D tentatively TRBD2 (5 bases). Germline-derived CDR1 and CDR2 are SEHNR and FQNEAQ (reference sequence). There are 15 residues in the CDR3. Trimming cost V 2 bases and J 4 bases, with 15 bases left between them. In DNA, the CDR3 is TGTGCCAGCAGCTTAACCGGGCCTAGGACTTACGAGCAGTACTTC. Translation: CASSLTGPRTYEQYF.

This clone has more than one count but fewer than ten. The chain recombines TRBV6-5 with TRBJ1-6; no reliable D call. The length of the CDR3 is 13 residues. Germline assignment: CDR1 MNHEY and CDR2 SVGAGI. The ends were cut back, 0 bases at V and 7 bases at J, with 4 bases in the middle. The CDR3 DNA reads as TGTGCCAGCAGTTACTCGGCCAATTCACCCCTCCACTTT. Residues: CASSYSANSPLHF.

The rearrangement links TRBV30 to TRBJ2-1; 14 nucleotides line up with TRBD2. The germline V gene encodes CDR1 GTSNPN and CDR2 SVGIG (reference sequence). The CDR3 totals 15 residues. The junction had 9 bases not matched to a gene; V was cut back by 7 bases and J by 7 bases. The CDR3 reads CASRVGTSGGNEQFF. The DNA for the CDR3 is TGTGCCTCCCGGGTAGGGACTAGCGGGGGAAATGAGCAGTTCTTC.